The rows below give T cell receptor beta chains drawn from one sample of a study of early T cells in non-severe SARS-CoV-2 infection. TCRdb itself ran the 5' RACE reads through MiXCR, one entry per CDR3 protein. The data hold roughly 110,000 distinct CDR3 sequences, with 11% observed a single time. What was sequenced was whole blood. The origin of the receptors is an adult who was a healthcare worker with PCR-confirmed SARS-CoV-2 infection or an uninfected control (not recorded which). Both conserved end residues are part of each CDR3. The D gene is left open where the match is weak. Where a row states a size, it is once, few, many or the class of an expanded clone; other rows omit it.

.	TRBV28	.	TRBJ1-2	TGTGCCAGCAGTCATGCCGTTGGCTACACCTTC	CASSHAVGYTF
few	TRBV11-2	.	TRBJ2-3	TGTGCCAGCAGCCCCTTACCCGCTAGCACAGATACGCAGTATTTT	CASSPLPASTDTQYF
many	TRBV28	.	TRBJ2-5	TGTGCCAGTGCCCGCGGGCGACCCCAAGAGACCCAGTACTTC	CASARGRPQETQYF
.	TRBV4-2	.	TRBJ2-7	TGTGCCAGCAGCCAAGATCTGGCCTACGAGCAGTACTTC	CASSQDLAYEQYF
many	TRBV5-1	TRBD2	TRBJ2-3	TGCGCCAGCAGTCGGACTAGCGGGGCCGGAGATACGCAGTATTTT	CASSRTSGAGDTQYF
many	TRBV29-1	TRBD2	TRBJ2-1	TGCAGCTTATGGACTAGCGCTAATGAGCAGTTCTTC	CSLWTSANEQFF
many	TRBV6-6	TRBD2	TRBJ2-7	TGTGCCAGCAGACCCCCGCTAGCGGGTGCCTACGAGCAGTACTTC	CASRPPLAGAYEQYF
many	TRBV6-1	TRBD2	TRBJ2-1	TGTGCCAGCAGAAGGCTAGCGGGCTCCTACAATGAGCAGTTCTTC	CASRRLAGSYNEQFF
many	TRBV9	TRBD1	TRBJ1-5	TGTGCCAGCAGCGTATTGACGAGGACAGGGTGCCAGCATTTT	CASSVLTRTGCQHF
.	TRBV3-1	TRBD2	TRBJ2-5	TGTGCCAGCAGCACCCGGACTAGCGGGAATAGAGAGACCCAGTACTTC	CASSTRTSGNRETQYF
few	TRBV6-1	.	TRBJ1-1	TGTGCCAGCAGTGAAAGCAGGACTGAAGCTTTCTTT	CASSESRTEAFF
.	TRBV7-9	TRBD1	TRBJ2-7	TGTGCCAGCAGCTTAGCGACAGGGGCGGCCGAGCAGTACTTC	CASSLATGAAEQYF
.	TRBV9	TRBD1	TRBJ2-4	TGTGCCAGCAGCCTCCGGGACAGCAAAAACATTCAGTACTTC	CASSLRDSKNIQYF
.	TRBV28	.	TRBJ2-3	TGTGCCAGCAGTTCCGTCCGAGTTACGCAGTATTTT	CASSSVRVTQYF
many	TRBV27	.	TRBJ2-2	TGTGCCAGCAGTTTCGGAACCGGGGAGCTGTTTTTT	CASSFGTGELFF
many	TRBV3-1	.	TRBJ1-5	TGTGCCAGCAGTTGGAGCAATCAGCCCCAGCATTTT	CASSWSNQPQHF
few	TRBV27	.	TRBJ2-7	TGTGCCAGCAGTGTACAGGACGGCTACGAGCAGTACTTC	CASSVQDGYEQYF